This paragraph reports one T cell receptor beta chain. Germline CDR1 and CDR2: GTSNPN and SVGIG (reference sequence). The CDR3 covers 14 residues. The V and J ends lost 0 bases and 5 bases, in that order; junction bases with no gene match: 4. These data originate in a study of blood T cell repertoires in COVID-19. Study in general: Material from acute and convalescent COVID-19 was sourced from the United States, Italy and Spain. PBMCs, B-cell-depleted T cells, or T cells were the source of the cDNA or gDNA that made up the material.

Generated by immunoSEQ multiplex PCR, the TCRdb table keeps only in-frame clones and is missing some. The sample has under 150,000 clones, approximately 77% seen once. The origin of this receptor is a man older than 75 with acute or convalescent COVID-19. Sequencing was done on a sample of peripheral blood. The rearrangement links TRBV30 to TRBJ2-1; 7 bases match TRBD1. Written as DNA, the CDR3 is TGTGCCTGGAGTGTAGGGGACAGCAACAATGAGCAGTTCTTC. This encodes CAWSVGDSNNEQFF.